The rows below give T cell receptor beta chains drawn from one sample of a study of technical replicates of blood from a few donors. TCRdb keeps only in-frame clones here, not all; method: immunoSEQ multiplex PCR. The sample lists around 80,000 clones; around nine tenths were seen once. Sequenced: T cells isolated from PBMCs. These receptors came from a human donor in good health. Both conserved end residues are part of each CDR3. A D gene is named only where the DNA matches it firmly. Not every row has a clone size; where given, it reads once, few, many or a size class.

d_call	clone_size	v_call	j_call	cdr3_nt	cdr3_aa
TRBD1	NA	TRBV5-1	TRBJ2-7	TGCGCCAGCGGAATGGGGACAGGGTTCTCCTACGAGCAGTACTTC	CASGMGTGFSYEQYF
NA	NA	TRBV27	TRBJ2-7	TGTGCCAGCAGTTTAAATAGGGCCCTGGGGGCTTTATTC	CASSLNRALGALF
TRBD1	NA	TRBV6-1	TRBJ2-1	TGTGCCAGCAGTGAAAGTTTTGGACAGGCGGGCTACAATGAGCAGTTCTTC	CASSESFGQAGYNEQFF
NA	NA	TRBV5-1	TRBJ2-1	TGCGCCAGCAGCTTGAAGGTGGAGGTTAGCTCCTACAATGAGCAGTTCTTC	CASSLKVEVSSYNEQFF
NA	NA	TRBV11-2	TRBJ2-7	TGTGCCAGCAGCTTAACGGGCGAGCAGTACTTC	CASSLTGEQYF
NA	NA	TRBV5-1	TRBJ1-4	TGCGCCAGCAGCTCGGGGAGTAGCCTAACTAATGAAAAACTGTTTTTT	CASSSGSSLTNEKLFF
TRBD2	NA	TRBV14	TRBJ2-7	TGTGCCAGCGGCCTCGGGCTAGCGGGAGCCTACGAGCAGTACTTC	CASGLGLAGAYEQYF
NA	once	TRBV4-3	TRBJ2-6	TGCGCCAGCAGTTTCGAAGGAGCTGGGGCCAACGTCCTGACTTTC	CASSFEGAGANVLTF
NA	NA	TRBV15	TRBJ1-1	TGTGCCACCAGCAGAGATCGGGGGAGGAGGGCTGAAGCTTTCTTT	CATSRDRGRRAEAFF
NA	NA	TRBV6-5	TRBJ2-7	TGTGCCAGCTCTGCTCCCGGGAACTATGAGCAGTACTTC	CASSAPGNYEQYF
TRBD1	NA	TRBV13	TRBJ1-1	TGTGCCAGCAGCTTCAACAGGGGGCGGAGGACTGAAGCTTTCTTT	CASSFNRGRRTEAFF
NA	few	TRBV27	TRBJ2-7	TGTGCCAGCAGCCTCGAGTCCCTACACAGCTCCTACGAGCAGTACTTC	CASSLESLHSSYEQYF
NA	NA	TRBV7-2	TRBJ1-2	TGTGCCAGCAGTAGCGAGGGCGGCTACACCTTC	CASSSEGGYTF
TRBD2	NA	TRBV7-6	TRBJ2-1	TGTGCCAGCAGCTCCGGACTAGCGGGATCTCATGAGCAGTTCTTC	CASSSGLAGSHEQFF
NA	once	TRBV19	TRBJ1-5	TGTGCCAGTAGTAACACAGGGAATCAGCCCCAGCATTTT	CASSNTGNQPQHF
TRBD2	NA	TRBV6-1	TRBJ2-3	TGTGCCAGCAGCGAAGTAGCGGGAGTGGCCGCAGATACGCAGTATTTT	CASSEVAGVAADTQYF
TRBD1	NA	TRBV19	TRBJ1-2	TGTGCCAGTAGTACCGGGGACAGTTACACCTTC	CASSTGDSYTF
NA	NA	TRBV28	TRBJ1-5	TGTGCCAGCAGCCCTTCCCTCTATAGCCAGCCCCAGCATTTT	CASSPSLYSQPQHF
NA	once	TRBV29-1	TRBJ2-1	TGCAGCGTTGATAGGAGAGACAATGAGCAGTTCTTC	CSVDRRDNEQFF
TRBD1	once	TRBV12-5	TRBJ2-7	TGTGCTAGTGGTCCACACGGGACAGGCTTGTACGAGCAGTACTTC	CASGPHGTGLYEQYF
NA	NA	TRBV7-6	TRBJ1-3	TGTGCCAGCAGCGGGGACTCTAGAAACACCATATATTTT	CASSGDSRNTIYF
NA	NA	TRBV6-5	TRBJ2-6	TGTGCCAGCAGTTACTCGGCAGGGGTCGGGGCCAACGTCCTGACTTTC	CASSYSAGVGANVLTF
NA	NA	TRBV9	TRBJ2-2	TGTGCCAGCAGCGTAGCGGGAGACAGCCTCACCGGGGAGCTGTTTTTT	CASSVAGDSLTGELFF
TRBD1	NA	TRBV10-3	TRBJ2-2	TGTGCCATCAGTAGGGACAGGGAACTCACCGGGGAGCTGTTTTTT	CAISRDRELTGELFF
TRBD1	NA	TRBV6-5	TRBJ2-7	TGTGCCAGCAGTCGGACAGGGCGATTCGGCGAGCAGTACTTC	CASSRTGRFGEQYF
TRBD2	NA	TRBV13	TRBJ2-1	TGTGCCAGCAGCGCAGCGGGAATTTCTAGTGAGCAGTTCTTC	CASSAAGISSEQFF
NA	NA	TRBV6-5	TRBJ2-7	TGTGCCAGCAGCGGCGGGCCAACCTACGAGCAGTACTTC	CASSGGPTYEQYF
TRBD2	NA	TRBV6-6	TRBJ2-3	TGTGCCAGTCTAGCGGGAGGGATAACAGATACGCAGTATTTT	CASLAGGITDTQYF
TRBD1	NA	TRBV19	TRBJ1-4	TGTGCCAGTAGTATAGATAGGGGGCGCGGGGAAAAACTGTTTTTT	CASSIDRGRGEKLFF
NA	NA	TRBV5-4	TRBJ2-7	TGTGCCAGCAGCTTGGACCAGAGGTCCTACGAGCAGTACTTC	CASSLDQRSYEQYF
NA	NA	TRBV2	TRBJ1-1	TGTGCCAGCAATGGTCAGCGGAACACTGAAGCTTTCTTT	CASNGQRNTEAFF
TRBD2	NA	TRBV9	TRBJ2-1	TGTGCCAGCAGCGGGGGGGAAATAGCGGGAGTAGGTGGGGTCTTC	CASSGGEIAGVGGVF
TRBD1	NA	TRBV9	TRBJ1-3	TGTGCCAGCAGCGTAGTCCCCTTGGACAGGCCTGGAAACACCATATATTTT	CASSVVPLDRPGNTIYF
NA	NA	TRBV5-6	TRBJ2-7	TGTGCCAGCAGCTTTCTATTGGACGAGCAGTACTTC	CASSFLLDEQYF
TRBD1	NA	TRBV29-1	TRBJ2-7	TGCAGCGTTGAAGATGGTTTGGGACAGGTGAACTTC	CSVEDGLGQVNF
NA	NA	TRBV7-3	TRBJ2-5	TGTGCCAGCAGCCCCAGACCAGGGGAGACCCAGTACTTC	CASSPRPGETQYF
NA	once	TRBV6-1	TRBJ1-2	TGTGCCAGCAGTGAGGGTCCGGAGAACTATGGCTACACCTTC	CASSEGPENYGYTF
TRBD1	NA	TRBV28	TRBJ1-3	TGTGCCAGCAGCCCCGACAGGGGATTTGGAAACACCATATATTTT	CASSPDRGFGNTIYF
TRBD2	once	TRBV30	TRBJ2-1	TGTGCCTGGAGTGTACTAAGCGGGGGCTCCTACAATGAGCAGTTCTTC	CAWSVLSGGSYNEQFF
NA	NA	TRBV2	TRBJ2-1	TGTGCCACCCCTAGGGACTTACATAACACTGAGCAGTTCTTC	CATPRDLHNTEQFF
TRBD1	NA	TRBV30	TRBJ1-3	TGTGCCTGGAAGAGGACAGGGGATATGGGAAACACCATATATTTT	CAWKRTGDMGNTIYF
NA	NA	TRBV5-1	TRBJ2-7	TGCGCCAGCAGCTTGGGGGGCGGGACTGAACCCTACGAGCAGTACTTC	CASSLGGGTEPYEQYF
TRBD1	NA	TRBV5-1	TRBJ1-5	TGCGCCAGCAGCCCGGGGACAGATTACAATCAGCCCCAGCATTTT	CASSPGTDYNQPQHF
NA	NA	TRBV10-3	TRBJ1-3	TGTGCCATCAGTGCCCTAACAGGGTCCGGAAACACCATATATTTT	CAISALTGSGNTIYF
NA	NA	TRBV5-6	TRBJ2-7	TGTGCCAGCAGCGCAACGGACGGGAGCCCCTCCTACGAGCAGTACTTC	CASSATDGSPSYEQYF
TRBD2	NA	TRBV5-1	TRBJ2-7	TGCGCCAGCAGCTATGGACTAGCGGGAGGGGACGAGCAGTACTTC	CASSYGLAGGDEQYF
NA	NA	TRBV14	TRBJ2-1	TGTGCCAGCAATTCGGGAAACCACAATGAGCAGTTCTTC	CASNSGNHNEQFF
NA	NA	TRBV19	TRBJ2-7	TGTGCCAGTAGTATAGATACTAATTCTTTCTACGAGCAGTACTTC	CASSIDTNSFYEQYF
NA	NA	TRBV6-6	TRBJ1-6	TGTGCCAGCAGTCCGGATTCACCCCTCCACTTT	CASSPDSPLHF
TRBD1	NA	TRBV6-1	TRBJ1-4	TGTGCCAGTACAACCGGGACAGGGTTCGAAAAACTGTTTTTT	CASTTGTGFEKLFF